This TCR beta chain was captured by sequencing in a study of PD-1 blockade in classical Hodgkin lymphoma. Sequencing used immunoSEQ multiplex PCR; TCRdb keeps in-frame clones, though not all of them. Of about 15,000 clones listed, about nine tenths are singletons. Comment on this clone: Its matching antigen is unknown.

Time point specified: newly diagnosed, previously untreated cHL patient sample. The CDR3 sequence is 14 residues long. Trimming removed 1 base at V and 2 bases at J, with 8 bases between. Germline lookup yields CDR1 LNHNV and CDR2 YYDKDF (reference sequence). General study points: Baseline TCR diversity was reportedly lower in newly diagnosed patients than in healthy donors. It was reported as lower still in relapsed/refractory patients. The authors have not defined what causes the repertoire differences, possibly disease activity or prior therapy.

This sequence originates from a human donor with classical Hodgkin lymphoma. Sequenced: peripheral blood mononuclear cells (PBMCs). The chain uses TRBV15 and TRBJ1-2, with no clear D. The CDR3 reads CATSRALSNYGYTF. CDR3 sequence (DNA): TGTGCCACCAGCAGAGCACTGAGCAACTATGGCTACACCTTC. The full variable domain, completed using reference TRBV15 and TRBJ1-2, is DAMVIQNPRYQVTQFGKPVTLSCSQTLNHNVMYWYQQKSSQAPKLLFHYYDKDFNNEADTPDNFQSRRPNTSFCFLDIRSPGLGDTAMYLCATSRALSNYGYTFGSGTRLTVV.